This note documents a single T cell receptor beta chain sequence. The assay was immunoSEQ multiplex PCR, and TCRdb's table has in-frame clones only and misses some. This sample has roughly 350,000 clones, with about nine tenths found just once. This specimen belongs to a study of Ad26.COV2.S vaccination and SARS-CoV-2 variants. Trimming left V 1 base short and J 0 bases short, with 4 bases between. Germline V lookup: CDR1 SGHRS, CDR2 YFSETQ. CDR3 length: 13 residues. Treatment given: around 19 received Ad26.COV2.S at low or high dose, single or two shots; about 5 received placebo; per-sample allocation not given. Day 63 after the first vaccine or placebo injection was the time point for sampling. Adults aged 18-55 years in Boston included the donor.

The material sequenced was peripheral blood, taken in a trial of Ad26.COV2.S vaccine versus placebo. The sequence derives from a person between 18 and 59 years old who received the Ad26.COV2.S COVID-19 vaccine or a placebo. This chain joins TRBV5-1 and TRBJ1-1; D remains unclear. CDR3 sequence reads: CASSLSMNTEAFF. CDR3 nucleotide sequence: TGCGCCAGCAGCTTGTCAATGAACACTGAAGCTTTCTTT.